This T cell receptor beta chain was identified during a study of cytomegalovirus exposure and HLA in healthy donors. Study conclusions and caveats: In a later analysis, at a false discovery rate of 0.05, fewer than 20,000 TCR beta sequences matched HLA alleles. Many donors carried some public TCRs, although rarity characterized most TCR sequences. For most subjects, TCR beta sequences were reported to predict HLA-A and HLA-B alleles with accuracy.

Every donor was a healthy person donating bone marrow. Turning to this clone: Its target is unknown.

Per the germline V gene, CDR1 is LNHNV and CDR2 is YYDKDF (reference sequence). Trimming removed 0 bases at V and 7 bases at J, with 15 bases between. This CDR3 region has 15 residues. Use of 60 Vbeta and 13 Jbeta primers characterized the PCR. Measured with immunoSEQ multiplex PCR; TCRdb has only the in-frame clones, and not every one. The sample lists some 90,000 clones, almost 80% occurring once. Sequenced input: PBMCs. This sequence joins TRBV15 and TRBJ1-1; perhaps TRBD1 as D (5 bases). The receptor comes from a female donor in good health and CMV-seronegative. The CDR3 reads CATSRDPGQGNEAFF. The CDR3 coding sequence is TGTGCCACCAGCAGAGACCCCGGGCAGGGTAATGAAGCTTTCTTT.